This is a list of T cell receptor beta chains from one sample in a study of response to subunit inactivated influenza vaccine. Each CDR3 protein is one row after TCRdb ran MiXCR on the RT-PCR reads. The sample includes just under 550,000 distinct CDR3 sequences, roughly a quarter of them seen just once. The same sample was also used in a study of T cells expressing NK-cell markers.

The sample consisted of CD4+ T cells sorted from PBMCs, taken about 11 days after vaccination. The receptors were gathered from a man over 45 who received an inactivated influenza vaccine. CDR3s include the opening cysteine and the closing phenylalanine or tryptophan. A D gene is named only where the DNA matches it firmly. Size is stated for part of the rows, as once, few or many counts, or as a class when the clone is expanded.

TRBV5-5,TRBJ2-3,NA,NA,CASSSPADTQYF,TGTGCCAGCAGCTCCCCGGCAGATACGCAGTATTTT
TRBV24-1,TRBJ2-3,NA,few,CATSDLDTDTQYF,TGTGCCACCAGTGATCTGGACACAGATACGCAGTATTTT
TRBV20-1,TRBJ2-1,TRBD1,few,CSARDGQGAYNEQFF,TGCAGTGCTAGAGATGGGCAGGGGGCCTACAATGAGCAGTTCTTC
TRBV20-1,TRBJ1-4,TRBD1,NA,CSARTGGREKLFF,TGCAGTGCCCGAACAGGGGGCAGGGAAAAACTGTTTTTT
TRBV5-1,TRBJ2-5,TRBD1,few,CASSIQGAKETQYF,TGCGCCAGCAGCATTCAGGGGGCGAAGGAGACCCAGTACTTC
TRBV5-5,TRBJ2-3,NA,few,CASRPGTSPDTQYF,TGTGCCAGCAGACCGGGGACCTCCCCAGATACGCAGTATTTT
TRBV18,TRBJ1-6,TRBD1,few,CASSTGTGQSPLHF,TGTGCCAGCTCAACCGGGACAGGGCAATCACCCCTCCACTTT
TRBV5-6,TRBJ1-1,NA,NA,CASSRLVVLDMNTEAFF,TGTGCCAGCAGCCGCCTAGTAGTTTTGGACATGAACACTGAAGCTTTCTTT
TRBV12-3/TRBV12-4,TRBJ2-7,TRBD1,NA,CASSYTGQGTYEQYF,TGTGCCAGCAGTTATACGGGACAGGGTACCTACGAGCAGTACTTC
TRBV12-3/TRBV12-4,TRBJ2-3,NA,NA,CASSLGAGPTDTQYF,TGTGCCAGCAGTTTGGGGGCAGGACCCACAGATACGCAGTATTTT
TRBV29-1,TRBJ1-1,NA,few,CSVALNLNTEAFF,TGCAGCGTTGCTTTGAACCTGAACACTGAAGCTTTCTTT
TRBV6-1,TRBJ2-4,TRBD1,NA,CAALSSGTGQNIQYF,TGTGCCGCCCTATCATCCGGGACAGGGCAAAACATTCAGTACTTC
TRBV14,TRBJ2-7,NA,few,CASSQDTFRSWVQYF,TGTGCCAGCAGCCAAGACACATTTAGGTCCTGGGTGCAGTACTTC
TRBV6-1,TRBJ2-4,NA,few,CASSQPQKNEHF,TGTGCCAGCAGCCAACCACAGAAAAACGAGCACTTC
TRBV5-6,TRBJ1-3,NA,NA,CASGWGSGNTIYF,TGTGCCAGCGGATGGGGCTCTGGAAACACCATATATTTT
TRBV7-9,TRBJ1-1,NA,many,CASSPQGMNTEAFF,TGTGCCAGCAGCCCACAGGGCATGAACACTGAAGCTTTCTTT
TRBV10-3,TRBJ2-7,NA,many,CAISARHEQYF,TGTGCCATCAGCGCACGCCACGAGCAGTACTTC
TRBV15,TRBJ2-5,TRBD2,NA,CATGTSGGTKTQYF,TGTGCCACCGGGACTAGCGGGGGTACGAAGACCCAGTACTTC
TRBV6-1,TRBJ2-5,NA,few,CASSTQIGQTQYF,TGTGCCAGCAGCACCCAGATAGGGCAGACCCAGTACTTC
TRBV6-2/TRBV6-3,TRBJ1-2,NA,many,CASSPPLSRTVFYGYTF,TGTGCCAGCAGTCCTCCCTTAAGCCGGACGGTCTTCTATGGCTACACCTTC
TRBV10-3,TRBJ2-7,NA,many,CAIGRGTYEQYF,TGTGCCATCGGAAGGGGAACCTACGAGCAGTACTTC
TRBV9,TRBJ2-7,NA,NA,CASSVDHSSSEQYF,TGTGCCAGCAGCGTAGATCACTCCTCCAGCGAGCAGTACTTC
TRBV18,TRBJ1-2,TRBD1,NA,CASSPSRTGAIQGYGYTF,TGTGCCAGCTCACCCTCCAGGACAGGGGCGATACAAGGCTATGGCTATACCTTC
TRBV7-2,TRBJ1-5,NA,few,CASSLRSRSPQPQHF,TGTGCCAGCAGCTTGAGGTCCAGGTCTCCACAGCCCCAGCATTTT
TRBV10-3,TRBJ2-7,NA,NA,CAISEPSQGSYEQYF,TGTGCCATCAGTGAGCCTTCACAGGGCTCCTACGAGCAGTACTTC
TRBV28,TRBJ1-2,NA,NA,CASKGVSAADNYGYTF,TGTGCCAGCAAGGGGGTCAGCGCAGCCGATAACTATGGCTACACCTTC
TRBV24-1,TRBJ2-3,NA,many,CATSDSRLRTDTQYF,TGTGCCACCAGTGATTCGCGCTTGCGCACAGATACGCAGTATTTT
TRBV3-1,TRBJ1-1,NA,NA,CASTRGRIGTEAFF,TGTGCCAGCACTAGAGGGAGGATTGGGACTGAAGCTTTCTTT
TRBV10-3,TRBJ2-5,TRBD2,NA,CAISESPAGGQETQYF,TGTGCCATCAGTGAGTCGCCAGCGGGGGGCCAAGAGACCCAGTACTTC
TRBV12-3/TRBV12-4,TRBJ2-7,NA,few,CASRRGGDSNEQYF,TGTGCCAGCAGGCGTGGAGGGGATAGTAACGAGCAGTACTTC
TRBV12-3/TRBV12-4,TRBJ1-2,TRBD1,few,CASRLGQGANYGYTF,TGTGCCAGCAGATTAGGACAGGGGGCTAACTATGGCTACACCTTC
TRBV6-5,TRBJ2-1,TRBD1,few,CASSYSRTGGHNEQFF,TGTGCCAGCAGTTACAGTCGGACAGGGGGACACAATGAGCAGTTCTTC
TRBV6-2/TRBV6-3,TRBJ2-2,NA,few,CASSYLTGELFF,TGTGCCAGCAGTTACTTGACCGGGGAGCTGTTTTTT
TRBV2,TRBJ2-2,NA,NA,CASSPEMNTGELFF,TGTGCCAGCAGTCCGGAGATGAACACCGGGGAGCTGTTTTTT
TRBV20-1,TRBJ1-2,NA,NA,CSASGGRESYGYTF,TGCAGTGCTAGTGGCGGACGGGAAAGCTATGGCTACACCTTC
TRBV7-9,TRBJ1-4,TRBD1,few,CASSSSGTGGGEKLFF,TGTGCCAGCAGCTCCTCCGGGACAGGGGGAGGAGAAAAACTGTTTTTT
TRBV28,TRBJ2-1,NA,NA,CASSPAGDTSRDEQFF,TGTGCCAGCAGCCCGGCCGGGGACACCTCGAGAGATGAGCAGTTCTTC
TRBV20-1,TRBJ2-1,TRBD1,NA,CSARAPTGGNYNEQFF,TGCAGTGCTAGAGCACCGACAGGGGGTAACTACAATGAGCAGTTCTTC
TRBV7-9,TRBJ2-1,TRBD2,few,CATHSGSDEQFF,TGTGCTACGCATAGCGGGAGCGACGAGCAGTTCTTC
TRBV25-1,TRBJ1-4,NA,few,CASREQGPNEKLFF,TGTGCCAGCAGAGAACAGGGCCCTAATGAAAAACTGTTTTTT
TRBV7-6,TRBJ1-4,NA,NA,CASNGGTTNEKLFF,TGTGCCAGCAATGGGGGGACAACTAATGAAAAACTGTTTTTT
TRBV27,TRBJ2-7,NA,NA,CASRPGGGEQYF,TGTGCCAGCAGACCCGGGGGTGGCGAGCAGTACTTC
TRBV10-3,TRBJ2-3,NA,few,CAISETGTDTQYF,TGTGCCATCAGTGAGACTGGGACAGATACGCAGTATTTT
TRBV7-3,TRBJ2-3,NA,many,CASSFTGPDTQYF,TGTGCCAGCAGCTTTACGGGTCCAGATACGCAGTATTTT
TRBV14,TRBJ2-7,NA,NA,CASSHSGGYTYEQYF,TGTGCCAGCAGCCATTCTGGAGGTTACACCTACGAGCAGTACTTC
TRBV5-1,TRBJ2-1,TRBD2,many,CASSLTRESYNEQFF,TGCGCCAGCAGCTTGACGCGGGAGTCCTACAATGAGCAGTTCTTC
TRBV12-3/TRBV12-4,TRBJ1-5,NA,few,CASSSLLRSNQPQHF,TGTGCCAGCAGTTCCCTCCTGAGGAGCAATCAGCCCCAGCATTTT
TRBV10-3,TRBJ1-4,NA,NA,CAISLGPRNEKLFF,TGTGCCATCAGTTTGGGACCGCGAAATGAAAAACTGTTTTTT
TRBV12-3/TRBV12-4,TRBJ2-7,TRBD2,NA,CASSLLLAGGKGQYF,TGTGCCAGCAGTTTACTACTAGCGGGGGGTAAGGGGCAGTACTTC
TRBV28,TRBJ2-7,NA,NA,CASTGHTYEQYF,TGTGCCAGTACGGGACATACTTACGAGCAGTACTTC
TRBV15,TRBJ2-1,TRBD2,once,CATSRGVAGGLNEQFF,TGTGCCACCAGCAGGGGGGTAGCGGGGGGGCTAAATGAGCAGTTCTTC
TRBV20-1,TRBJ1-1,NA,NA,CSATWGGNTEAFF,TGCAGTGCTACGTGGGGGGGAAACACTGAAGCTTTCTTT
TRBV2,TRBJ1-2,TRBD1,NA,CASREDRDGYTF,TGTGCCAGCAGGGAGGACAGGGACGGCTACACCTTC
TRBV20-1,TRBJ2-7,TRBD1,few,CSAGQGASYEQYF,TGCAGTGCTGGACAGGGGGCTTCCTACGAGCAGTACTTC
TRBV5-1,TRBJ2-7,NA,few,CASSLGPSANLAYEQYF,TGCGCCAGCAGCTTGGGTCCCTCGGCCAACCTAGCCTACGAGCAGTACTTC
TRBV5-1,TRBJ2-5,NA,NA,CASSLGQDPETQYF,TGCGCCAGCAGCTTGGGACAGGATCCTGAGACCCAGTACTTC
TRBV20-1,TRBJ2-2,TRBD1,NA,CSAPKGQANTGELFF,TGCAGTGCTCCAAAGGGACAGGCCAACACCGGGGAGCTGTTTTTT
TRBV4-1,TRBJ1-5,NA,NA,CASSPRGPQHF,TGCGCCAGCAGCCCCCGGGGGCCCCAGCATTTT
TRBV4-3,TRBJ2-5,TRBD2,NA,CASSLGVQRGGETQYF,TGCGCCAGCAGCCTGGGTGTTCAGCGGGGGGGGGAGACCCAGTACTTC